The source of this T cell receptor beta chain is a study of T cell responses to AZD1222 COVID-19 vaccine. Overall study findings and caveats: White British donors predominated, females outnumbered males, and clonal diversity was possibly underestimated.

Concerning this clone itself: Its cognate antigen is unknown.

Method: immunoSEQ multiplex PCR; TCRdb's copy keeps in-frame clones and lacks some. The sample has roughly 90,000 clones, around 85% seen once. This clonotype was sampled from an adult in good health. Here the sequenced sample was peripheral blood, taken on day 0 of AZD1222 vaccination.

In nucleotides, the CDR3 is TGTGCCAGCAGCTTAATAGGTGTGAATTCACCCCTCCACTTT. As protein: CASSLIGVNSPLHF. V gene TRBV7-2 combines with J gene TRBJ1-6; D not resolved. V dropped 2 bases and J dropped 7 bases, with 9 bases sitting between them. CDR3 length: 14 residues. Germline CDR1 is SGHTA and CDR2 is FQGNSA.